This TCR beta chain derives from a study of T cells expressing NK-cell markers (dated by TCRdb to about 2020). Turning to the overall study: About 8 donors provided sorted CD3+CD56+NKG2C+, CD3+CD56+NKG2C- and CD3+CD56-NKG2C+ T-cell subsets, whose TCR beta-chain repertoires were profiled. Among the eight sequenced donors, only one was HCMV-seronegative, while the other seven were HCMV-seropositive. Illumina HiSeq 2000/2500, MiSeq or NextSeq was used to sequence libraries as 2 x 150 bp reads. All eight donors whose samples were sequenced were randomly selected healthy volunteers, three of them men and five women.

As concerns this clonotype: Its binding antigen is unknown.

Sequenced on an Illumina HiSeq 2000. TCR beta cDNA libraries were made by 5'RACE template switching that added a universal primer site and unique molecular identifiers. cDNA synthesis was primed from the TCR beta constant segment, followed by two successive PCR amplification steps. The authors processed their data as follows. MIGEC was used to demultiplex reads and group reads by UMI, and MiTCR was used to assemble and quantify clonotypes. To remove erroneous sequences, TCR cDNA sequences were retained only when supported by two or more reads. The tcR package was used for downstream repertoire analysis, and clonotypes were matched between fractions using CDR3 nucleotide sequence together with V segment. Antigen specificity was annotated against VDJdb with VDJmatch, allowing one amino acid substitution in CDR3. Through TCRdb reprocessing, the reads give one entry per CDR3 protein sequence; DNA is omitted. TCRdb, rather than the study authors, made the V and J calls. The table of this sample itemizes 400,000 to 450,000 distinct CDR3 sequences. 7.3% of the sample rests with the top ten.

Broad study findings and their caveats: In five to seven donors, the dominant CD3+CD56+NKG2C+ clonotypes were among the top 10 CD8+ clonotypes and accounted for about 1.0-7.0% of CD8+ T cells. Whether the expanded NKG2C-expressing T cell clones were specific for HCMV antigens remained unclear. Those dominant clonotypes were again the most abundant among CD3+CD56-NKG2C+ cells in a few donors, at about 28.3-65%.

The germline V gene supplies CDR1 KGHDR and CDR2 SFDVKD. The CDR3 measures 16 amino acids from cysteine to phenylalanine. Only the protein is on record. HCMV-specific IgG was detected in serum with a commercial ELISA kit to determine HCMV serostatus. Ficoll density gradient centrifugation was used to isolate peripheral blood mononuclear cells from blood. Sequencing was performed on blood T cells: a sorted CD56 or NKG2C T cell subset, CD4+ or CD8+ T cells, or bulk PBMC T cells (not recorded which). This clonotype originated in a woman aged 18-70 years in good health. The rearranged chain carries TRBV24-1 and TRBJ2-2. The CDR3 region has the sequence CATSGRSAMNTGELFF.